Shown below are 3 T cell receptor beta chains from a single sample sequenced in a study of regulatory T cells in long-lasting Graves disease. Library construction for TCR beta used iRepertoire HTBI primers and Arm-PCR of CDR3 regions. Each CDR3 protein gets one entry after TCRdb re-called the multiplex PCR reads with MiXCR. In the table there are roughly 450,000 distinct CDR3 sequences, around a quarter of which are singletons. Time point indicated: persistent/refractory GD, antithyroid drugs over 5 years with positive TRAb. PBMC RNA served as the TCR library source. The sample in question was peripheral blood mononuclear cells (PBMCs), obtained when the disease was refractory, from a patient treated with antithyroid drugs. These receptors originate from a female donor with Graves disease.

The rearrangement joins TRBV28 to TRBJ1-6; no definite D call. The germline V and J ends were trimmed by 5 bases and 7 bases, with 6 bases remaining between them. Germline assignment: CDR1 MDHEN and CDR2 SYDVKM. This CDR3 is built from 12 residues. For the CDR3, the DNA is TGTGCCAGCAGTGTCGTAAATTCACCCCTCCACTTT. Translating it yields CASSVVNSPLHF. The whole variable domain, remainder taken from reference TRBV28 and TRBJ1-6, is DVKVTQSSRYLVKRTGEKVFLECVQDMDHENMFWYRQDPGLGLRLIYFSYDVKMKEKGDIPEGYSVSREKKERFSLILESASTNQTSMYLCASSVVNSPLHFGNGTRLTVT.

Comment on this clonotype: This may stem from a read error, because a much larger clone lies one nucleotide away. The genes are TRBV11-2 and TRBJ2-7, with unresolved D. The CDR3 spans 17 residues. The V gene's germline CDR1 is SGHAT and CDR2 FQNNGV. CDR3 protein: CASSLDGRAAQTYERYF. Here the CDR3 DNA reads TGTGCCAGCAGCTTAGATGGTCGGGCGGCGCAGACCTACGAGCGGTACTTC.

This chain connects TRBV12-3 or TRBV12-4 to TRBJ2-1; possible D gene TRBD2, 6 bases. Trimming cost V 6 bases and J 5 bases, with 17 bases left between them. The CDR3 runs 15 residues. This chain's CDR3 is CASSYRDSLNNEQFF. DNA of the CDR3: TGTGCCAGCAGCTATCGGGACTCCCTAAACAATGAGCAGTTCTTC.